Each of the 12 T cell receptor beta chains below was sequenced from the same sample in a study of human T cells and chemical hapten exposure (dated by TCRdb to the early 2020s). Receptors were amplified or captured by RACE. The reads were generated on a NextSeq 500. The public sequencing data were trimmed at Q25 with fastp and processed into clonotypes with MiXCR by TCRdb, which kept only in-frame beta chains. Duplicate CDR3 protein sequences are folded into a single record with the most common DNA and genes. The sample profile shows about 120,000 distinct CDR3 sequences; about 12% of them were found once. The ten top clones hold around 1.5% of the sample. The sample's time point, from its label and the paper: patch test 1, 2 weeks after DPC sensitization. What this sample's treatment or condition label stands for: therapeutic diphenylcyclopropenone sensitization with weekly scalp DPC. Sequences were derived from whole blood, sampled in connection with sensitization to the hapten diphenylcyclopropenone (DPC). The source is a woman in her 50s with alopecia areata. Some clones in this sample may be carry-over from other donors' samples.

Concerning this clonotype: This is likely a read error, given that the CDR3 carries no conserved phenylalanine or tryptophan at its end. The chain has TRBV3-1 and TRBJ1-2; the D is unclear. With 0 bases removed from V and 8 bases from J, the gap between germline ends came to 13 bases. The CDR3 spans 14 residues. Germline CDR1 reads LGHDT; CDR2 reads YNNKEL (reference sequence). Written as DNA, the CDR3 is TGTGCCAGCAGCCAAGAAGGCACGGGAGAAGGCTACACCATC. Translating it yields CASSQEGTGEGYTI.

This clonotype was detected a few times. V and J are TRBV18 and TRBJ1-5; D is perhaps TRBD1 (6 bases). The germline CDR1 and CDR2 sequences are KGHSH and LQKENI. Trimming removed 5 bases at V and 6 bases at J, with 14 bases between. This CDR3 contains 14 residues. The CDR3 loop reads CASSADSLGQPQHF. Here the CDR3 DNA reads TGTGCCAGCTCAGCGGACAGCCTCGGTCAGCCCCAGCATTTT. Full variable domain (remainder filled in from reference TRBV18 and TRBJ1-5): NAGVMQNPRHLVRRRGQEARLRCSPMKGHSHVYWYRQLPEEGLKFMVYLQKENIIDESGMPKERFSAEFPKEGPSILRIQQVVRGDSAAYFCASSADSLGQPQHFGDGTRLSIL.

The chain is built from TRBV7-8 and TRBJ2-5; 8 bases match TRBD1. Germline CDR1 SGHVS, CDR2 FQNEAQ. Trimming removed 1 base from V and 7 bases from J; junction bases left unmatched: 8. This CDR3 has 15 amino acids. DNA for the CDR3: TGTGCCAGCAGCTTAGGAGGGGACAGGTTGGGGACCCAGTACTTC. Its translation is CASSLGGDRLGTQYF.

This chain connects TRBV24-1 to TRBJ2-3, with a weak D call TRBD2 (6 bases). This CDR3 has 14 amino acids. Germline V CDR1 and CDR2: KGHDR, SFDVKD. V dropped 6 bases and J dropped 7 bases, with 16 bases sitting between them. This CDR3 is CATSFGDGGYTQYF. The CDR3 coding sequence is TGTGCCACCAGTTTTGGAGATGGGGGGTATACGCAGTATTTT.

This clonotype was observed a few times. The CDR3 reads CSAMGQGYGAFF. The CDR3, as DNA: TGCAGTGCTATGGGACAGGGGTACGGAGCTTTCTTT. The chain combines TRBV20-1 with TRBJ1-1; 10 positions match TRBD1. Germline values: CDR1 DFQATT, CDR2 SNEGSKA (reference sequence). J gave up 10 bases and V 4 bases, and 6 bases lay outside the gene matches. The CDR3 contains 12 residues.

This clonotype was detected ten times or more. The chain employs TRBV24-1 and TRBJ2-1; 8 bases are a match to TRBD1. This CDR3 has 15 amino acids. Germline assignment: CDR1 KGHDR and CDR2 SFDVKD. Trimming took 4 bases from V and 8 from J; bases not matched to a gene: 9. CDR3 protein: CATSENRGSGHEQFF. CDR3 nucleotide sequence: TGTGCCACCAGTGAAAACAGGGGGTCGGGACATGAGCAGTTCTTC.

This chain uses TRBV20-1 with TRBJ2-7, with a weak D call TRBD2 (5 bases). V was clipped by 0 bases and J by 0 bases, with 12 bases between them. The germline V gene encodes CDR1 DFQATT and CDR2 SNEGSKA (reference sequence). This CDR3 has 15 amino acids. The CDR3 reads CSARDPSGYSYEQYF. The CDR3 DNA reads TGCAGTGCTAGAGATCCCAGCGGCTACTCCTACGAGCAGTACTTC.

The chain combines TRBV28 with TRBJ1-6, with D unresolved. V lost 8 bases and J lost 7, with 18 bases in between. Germline V gene data show CDR1 as MDHEN and CDR2 as SYDVKM. The CDR3 is 15 amino acids. This chain's CDR3 is CASSPSRGSNSPLHF. The CDR3 nucleotides are TGTGCCAGCTCCCCTAGTAGAGGGAGCAATTCACCCCTCCACTTT. Supplemented by reference TRBV28 and TRBJ1-6, the full variable domain reads DVKVTQSSRYLVKRTGEKVFLECVQDMDHENMFWYRQDPGLGLRLIYFSYDVKMKEKGDIPEGYSVSREKKERFSLILESASTNQTSMYLCASSPSRGSNSPLHFGNGTRLTVT.

This clonotype has just a few counts. The rearrangement joins TRBV18 to TRBJ2-1; 8 bases line up with TRBD2. Germline V gives CDR1 KGHSH, CDR2 LQKENI. This CDR3 is 19 amino acids long. J gave up 7 bases and V 2 bases, and 19 bases lay outside the gene matches. The CDR3 reads CASSPYLGTSGRFGNEQFF. The CDR3 DNA reads TGTGCCAGCTCACCATATTTAGGAACAAGCGGGAGATTTGGTAATGAGCAGTTCTTC.

The chain couples TRBV9 to TRBJ1-1, with D tentatively TRBD1 (5 bases). Germline CDR1 SGDLS, CDR2 YYNGEE. The V and J ends lost 0 bases and 6 bases respectively, with 12 bases between them. The CDR3 contains 14 residues. The CDR3 nucleotides read TGTGCCAGCAGCGTAGGGGACCGCTACGCTGAAGCTTTCTTT. Translating it yields CASSVGDRYAEAFF.

The table lists this clonotype with a few counts. The chain joins TRBV11-3 to TRBJ2-1; no clear D gene. This CDR3 has 11 amino acids. Looked up from germline, CDR1 is SGHNT and CDR2 is YENEEA. Trimming cost V 0 bases and J 9 bases, with 3 bases left between them. The CDR3 loop is CASSLEGEQFF. The CDR3, as DNA: TGTGCCAGCAGCTTAGAAGGTGAGCAGTTCTTC. Full variable domain (remainder filled in from reference TRBV11-3 and TRBJ2-1): EAGVVQSPRYKIIEKKQPVAFWCNPISGHNTLYWYLQNLGQGPELLIRYENEEAVDDSQLPKDRFSAERLKGVDSTLKIQPAELGDSAVYLCASSLEGEQFFGPGTRLTVL.

The count of this clonotype is one. Germline and junction disagree at one end, which may indicate a read error. The chain uses TRBV19 and TRBJ2-3, with TRBD1 matching over 7 bases. The germline gives CDR1 LNHDA, CDR2 SQIVND (reference sequence). The CDR3 consists of 15 residues. The CDR3 DNA is TGTGCCAGTAGTATTCGGGACAGCGGCACAGATGCGCAGTATTTT. Encoded protein: CASSIRDSGTDAQYF.